This passage covers 12 T cell receptor beta chains from one sample sequenced in a study of blood T cell repertoires in COVID-19. Method: immunoSEQ multiplex PCR; TCRdb's copy keeps in-frame clones and lacks some. The top ten hold 4.5% to 5.5% of the sample, which has roughly 92,000 clones, around 87% seen once. Sequencing input: peripheral blood. Source of these receptors: an elderly woman with acute or convalescent COVID-19.

V gene TRBV15 combines with J gene TRBJ2-1, with 8 bases lining up with TRBD2. In germline, CDR1 is LNHNV, CDR2 YYDKDF (reference sequence). The CDR3 extends over 15 amino acids. The V gene end was trimmed by 11 bases and the J gene end by 0 bases; junction bases not matched to a gene: 9. CDR3 sequence reads: CASQRERGSYNEQFF. CDR3 DNA sequence: TGTGCCTCGCAGCGGGAGCGCGGCTCCTACAATGAGCAGTTCTTC.

The CDR3 region is CASSAYQGNQPQHF. The CDR3 bases are TGTGCCAGCTCAGCTTATCAGGGAAATCAGCCCCAGCATTTT. The gene calls are TRBV18 and TRBJ1-5; possible D gene TRBD1, 5 bases. V was clipped by 5 bases and J by 4 bases, with 12 bases between them. Germline V gene lookup returns CDR1 KGHSH and CDR2 LQKENI. CDR3 size: 14 residues. The whole variable domain, remainder taken from reference TRBV18 and TRBJ1-5, is NAGVMQNPRHLVRRRGQEARLRCSPMKGHSHVYWYRQLPEEGLKFMVYLQKENIIDESGMPKERFSAEFPKEGPSILRIQQVVRGDSAAYFCASSAYQGNQPQHFGDGTRLSIL.

V usage is TRBV5-6 and J usage is TRBJ2-1; 8 bases map to TRBD2. J gave up 4 bases and V 1 base, and 4 bases lay outside the gene matches. The CDR3 runs to 15 residues. Germline V gene sequence: CDR1 SGHDT, CDR2 YYEEEE. CDR3 DNA: TGTGCCAGCAGCTTGAGGCGGGGGGCGTACAATGAGCAGTTCTTC. Translated: CASSLRRGAYNEQFF.

The rearrangement links TRBV7-2 to TRBJ2-7, with TRBD2 identical over 8 bases. Germline trimming cut 0 bases from V and 3 bases from J; bases unmatched to any gene: 7. The CDR3 is made up of 16 amino acids. Germline V CDR1 and CDR2: SGHTA, FQGNSA. CDR3 residues: CASSLAIGGAIYEQYF. CDR3 nucleotides: TGTGCCAGCAGCTTAGCGATCGGGGGGGCCATCTACGAGCAGTACTTC. Combining the CDR3 with reference TRBV7-2 and TRBJ2-7 gives the whole variable domain GAGVSQSPSNKVTEKGKDVELRCDPISGHTALYWYRQSLGQGLEFLIYFQGNSAPDKSGLPSDRFSAERTGGSVSTLTIQRTQQEDSAVYLCASSLAIGGAIYEQYFGPGTRLTVT.

This rearrangement joins TRBV6-5 to TRBJ2-7, with 7 bases fitting TRBD1. Unmatched junction bases numbered 9, after V lost 5 bases and J lost 2 bases. The length of the CDR3 is 15 residues. Germline V CDR1 and CDR2: MNHEY, SVGAGI. The CDR3 region is CASSTRTGTPYEQYF. The CDR3 nucleotides are TGTGCCAGCAGTACTCGGACAGGAACCCCCTACGAGCAGTACTTC.

The rearrangement links TRBV12-3 or TRBV12-4 to TRBJ2-5; 7 nucleotides align to TRBD1. The CDR3 is 13 amino acids. Germline trimming cut 7 bases from V and 7 bases from J; bases unmatched to any gene: 9. The CDR3 nucleotides read TGTGCCAGCACCCCAGACAGGGACGGGACCCAGTACTTC. This codes for CASTPDRDGTQYF.

The chain links TRBV5-1 to TRBJ1-1; D gene uncertain. The CDR3 length is 15 residues. CDR1 and CDR2 from the germline V gene are SGHRS and YFSETQ. Trimming removed 4 bases from V and 5 bases from J, with 18 bases in between. CDR3 sequence (DNA): TGCGCCAGCAGCCTCTACCCCCCAGGTGATACTGAAGCTTTCTTT. This encodes CASSLYPPGDTEAFF.

The chain has TRBV15 and TRBJ1-5, with D tentatively TRBD1 (5 bases). This CDR3 region has 16 residues. V gave up 0 bases and J gave up 0 bases, with 9 bases separating them. Germline V CDR1 and CDR2: LNHNV, YYDKDF (reference sequence). CDR3 sequence (DNA): TGTGCCACCAGCAGAGAAAAGGGACTTAGCAATCAGCCCCAGCATTTT. The encoded protein is CATSREKGLSNQPQHF.

This rearrangement joins TRBV10-3 to TRBJ1-2; TRBD1 aligns across 10 bases. Germline V CDR1 and CDR2: ENHRY, SYGVKD. The CDR3 totals 12 residues. V gave up 3 bases and J gave up 12 bases; unmatched junction bases: 4. The CDR3 loop reads CAISEGTGADTF. The CDR3 DNA is TGTGCCATCAGTGAAGGGACAGGGGCGGACACCTTC.

The CDR3 region has the DNA TGTGCCAGCAGCCAGCCGGGACGGGAGAAGGAAAAACTGTTTTTT. Translated, it gives CASSQPGREKEKLFF. This sequence joins TRBV3-1 (or the pseudogene TRBV3-2) and TRBJ1-4; possible D gene TRBD1, 5 bases. Germline lookup yields CDR1 LGHDT and CDR2 YNNKEL (reference sequence). This CDR3 contains 15 residues. V was clipped by 3 bases and J by 8 bases, with 16 bases between them.

V and J are TRBV27 and TRBJ2-7; D unclear. The CDR3 runs 13 residues. V dropped 2 bases and J dropped 2 bases, with 7 bases sitting between them. The V gene's germline CDR1 is MNHEY and CDR2 SMNVEV (reference sequence). CDR3 residues: CASSLLVAYEQYF. CDR3 DNA sequence: TGTGCCAGCAGTTTACTGGTAGCCTACGAGCAGTACTTC.

This clone was found once. The J gene is TRBJ2-5, the V gene TRBV13; 11 bases agree with TRBD1. This CDR3 region has 18 residues. The V and J ends lost 4 bases and 4 bases, in that order; junction bases with no gene match: 14. CDR1 and CDR2 (germline): PRHDT, FYEKMQ (reference sequence). The CDR3 is CASSSPGGGQGAGETQYF. The CDR3 DNA is TGTGCCAGCAGCTCGCCAGGTGGTGGACAGGGGGCGGGAGAGACCCAGTACTTC.